The source of this T cell receptor (beta chain) is a study of T cell changes during pregnancy in multiple sclerosis. Produced via immunoSEQ multiplex PCR; TCRdb's table is partial and in-frame only. The data show around 21,000 clones, approximately 90% seen once. Trimming cost V 4 bases and J 8 bases, with 19 bases left between them. This CDR3 region has 15 residues. Germline lookup yields CDR1 SGHRS and CDR2 YFSETQ. This chain joins TRBV5-1 and TRBJ2-1; D might be TRBD2 (5 bases). The clonotype was recovered from a female donor in good health, enrolled as a control in a pregnancy study. The material was CD8+ T cells from peripheral blood mononuclear cells, obtained after pregnancy. CDR3 in amino acids: CASSEDSLNTDEQFF. DNA of the CDR3: TGCGCCAGCAGCGAGGACTCCCTTAATACCGATGAGCAGTTCTTC.